Sequencing of this T cell receptor (beta chain) was carried out in a study of shared T cell receptors in the human thymus. Produced via immunoSEQ multiplex PCR; TCRdb's table is partial and in-frame only. The sample contains hundreds of thousands of clones, approximately 85% of which appear only once. The CDR3 has 17 amino acids. V was cut by 2 bases and J by 0 bases, with 14 bases left in between. Germline CDR1 reads MNHNS; CDR2 reads SASEGT. These data are also associated with another study on human thymus T cells. That source notes: Resections obtained during corrective heart surgery supplied the thymus tissue. Usage of V and J genes appeared biased in thymic and blood repertoires.

This receptor was taken from a girl less than two years old with a congenital heart defect. The sample consisted of thymocytes. The chain has TRBV6-1 and TRBJ1-3; D is unresolved. For the CDR3, the DNA is TGTGCCAGCAGTGAATCTCCCGCGGGGTACTCTGGAAACACCATATATTTT. Protein: CASSESPAGYSGNTIYF.